Following are 27 T cell receptor beta chains from one sample sequenced in a study of PD-1 blockade in classical Hodgkin lymphoma. There was relapse after autologous stem cell transplantation in every patient, and there was variation in brentuximab vedotin exposure. Only in-frame clones appear in the TCRdb table, and some are missing; sequencing was by immunoSEQ multiplex PCR. The table has 10,000 to 15,000 clones, approximately 92% seen once. The input for sequencing was peripheral blood mononuclear cells (PBMCs), taken at baseline. These receptors were taken from a human donor with classical Hodgkin lymphoma.

This chain connects TRBV7-3 to TRBJ1-1; D is unresolved. Trimming stripped 5 bases from V and 7 bases from J, with 14 bases between. Germline V gene lookup returns CDR1 SGHTA and CDR2 FQGTGA. The CDR3 length is 13 residues. DNA of the CDR3: TGTGCCAGCAGCGGCGGGATGAACGGTGAAGCTTTCTTT. This translates into CASSGGMNGEAFF.

V usage is TRBV29-1 and J usage is TRBJ1-1; D gene ambiguous. V was clipped by 5 bases and J by 0 bases, with 10 bases between them. The CDR3 sequence is 13 residues long. Germline values: CDR1 SQVTM, CDR2 ANQGSEA. The CDR3 loop reads CSVLSLMNTEAFF. The CDR3 region has the DNA TGCAGCGTTCTTTCCCTGATGAACACTGAAGCTTTCTTT.

This chain links TRBV28 with TRBJ1-2; 8 nucleotides match TRBD1. The germline V gene has CDR1 MDHEN and CDR2 SYDVKM. Trimming took 7 bases from V and 4 from J; bases not matched to a gene: 5. This CDR3 has 13 residues. CDR3 loop: CASKRTGSYGYTF. CDR3 nucleotide sequence: TGTGCCAGCAAAAGGACAGGGTCCTATGGCTACACCTTC.

This clone was counted a single time. Here the CDR3 DNA reads TGCGCCAGCAGCCAAGAAGGGAGACAGGGGCCGTTTTTT. Translation gives CASSQEGRQGPFF. The rearrangement links TRBV4-1 to TRBJ1-4, with 8 bases that match TRBD1. The CDR3 runs to 13 residues. Trimming at V came to 0 bases and at J to 16 bases, leaving 7 bases not matched to a gene. Germline V gene data show CDR1 as MGHRA and CDR2 as YSYEKL.

V is TRBV10-3 and J is TRBJ2-5, with no clear D. Germline V gene lookup returns CDR1 ENHRY and CDR2 SYGVKD. The CDR3 extends over 14 amino acids. The V end was cut by 6 bases, the J end by 1 base, with 12 bases between. The CDR3 spells CAISARAPQETQYF. The DNA of the CDR3 is TGTGCCATCAGCGCCCGGGCGCCCCAAGAGACCCAGTACTTC.

The CDR3 sequence is CASTFDTGSGNTIYF. The CDR3 nucleotides are TGCGCCAGCACATTCGACACAGGGTCTGGAAACACCATATATTTT. The chain is built from TRBV5-1 and TRBJ1-3, with a possible D match to TRBD1 (6 bases). V shed 6 bases and J shed 1 base, with 14 bases lying between them. Germline assignment: CDR1 SGHRS and CDR2 YFSETQ. The CDR3 is 15 amino acids.

The chain uses TRBV6-5 and TRBJ2-7; 7 bases agree with TRBD1. V was clipped by 6 bases and J by 2 bases; unmatched bases: 7. The CDR3 runs to 14 residues. Germline CDR1 reads MNHEY; CDR2 reads SVGAGI. The CDR3 here is CASRRQGPPYEQYF. In DNA form, the CDR3 reads TGTGCCAGCAGGAGACAGGGCCCACCCTACGAGCAGTACTTC.

Written as DNA, the CDR3 is TGTGCCAGCAACCTACAGGGGTTCGCAGATACGCAGTATTTT. Translation gives CASNLQGFADTQYF. This sequence joins TRBV11-2 and TRBJ2-3; the match to TRBD1 covers 7 bases. J lost 4 bases, V lost 7 bases, and 8 bases had no gene match. Looked up from germline, CDR1 is SGHAT and CDR2 is FQNNGV. The CDR3 is 14 residues long.

The chain is built from TRBV4-1 and TRBJ2-3, with 8 bases that match TRBD1. The CDR3 spans 17 residues. The V gene end was trimmed by 1 base and the J gene end by 0 bases; junction bases not matched to a gene: 6. Germline CDR1 reads MGHRA; CDR2 reads YSYEKL. CDR3 sequence: CASSQAGQAGSTDTQYF. DNA for the CDR3: TGCGCCAGCAGCCAAGCGGGACAGGCGGGGAGCACAGATACGCAGTATTTT.

The CDR3 loop is CASSLGSPGGSAGEQYF. DNA of the CDR3: TGTGCCAGCAGCTTAGGCTCCCCCGGCGGCTCAGCGGGGGAGCAGTACTTC. The rearrangement joins TRBV7-9 to TRBJ2-7; TRBD2 aligns across 7 bases. CDR1 SEHNR and CDR2 FQNEAQ come from the germline V gene (reference sequence). The CDR3 length is 17 residues. With 1 base clipped from V and 7 bases from J, the junction kept 16 bases outside the gene matches.

The V gene is TRBV27, the J gene TRBJ1-5, with unresolved D. The V gene's germline CDR1 is MNHEY and CDR2 SMNVEV (reference sequence). Trimming removed 6 bases from V and 6 bases from J, with 18 bases in between. The CDR3 is 15 residues long. The CDR3 DNA reads as TGTGCCAGCAGCCAAACGTGGCAGAATTTTCAGCCCCAGCATTTT. It yields the protein CASSQTWQNFQPQHF.

The CDR3 here is CASSELVGVSGANVLTF. The CDR3 DNA follows: TGTGCCAGCAGTGAACTTGTCGGCGTCTCTGGGGCCAACGTCCTGACTTTC. The chain couples TRBV2 to TRBJ2-6, with D unresolved. V lost 2 bases to trimming and J lost 0 bases, with 11 bases between them. The length of the CDR3 is 17 residues. Looked up from germline, CDR1 is SNHLY and CDR2 is FYNNEI.

The chain employs TRBV30 and TRBJ1-1; D is unresolved. The CDR3 has 10 residues. The germline V gene has CDR1 GTSNPN and CDR2 SVGIG (reference sequence). Trimming took 6 bases from V and 1 from J, leaving 3 bases between them. This CDR3 reads CACPNTEAFF. As DNA, the CDR3 is TGTGCCTGCCCGAACACTGAAGCTTTCTTT.

The table lists this clone with a count of one. The rearrangement uses TRBV7-8 and TRBJ1-2; D is undetermined. This CDR3 has 11 residues. The V end was cut by 8 bases, the J end by 7 bases, with 11 bases between. Germline V gives CDR1 SGHVS, CDR2 FQNEAQ. CDR3 nucleotides: TGTGCCAGCGTAGGGTCCCTTGGCTACACCTTC. This encodes CASVGSLGYTF.

The chain has TRBV7-2 and TRBJ1-4; weak D call: TRBD1 (6 bases). Germline lookup yields CDR1 SGHTA and CDR2 FQGNSA. With 5 bases removed from V and 3 bases from J, the gap between germline ends came to 13 bases. This CDR3 is built from 15 residues. CDR3 coding DNA: TGTGCCAGCAGCCCAACAGGGCTCTCTAATGAAAAACTGTTTTTT. This sequence encodes CASSPTGLSNEKLFF. The variable domain in full, with the rest retrieved from reference TRBV7-2 and TRBJ1-4, is GAGVSQSPSNKVTEKGKDVELRCDPISGHTALYWYRQSLGQGLEFLIYFQGNSAPDKSGLPSDRFSAERTGGSVSTLTIQRTQQEDSAVYLCASSPTGLSNEKLFFGSGTQLSVL.

This clone was observed a handful of times. The chain uses TRBV9 and TRBJ1-1; TRBD1 matches at 7 bases. The CDR3 extends over 13 amino acids. Trimming removed 4 bases from V and 6 bases from J; junction bases left unmatched: 6. Germline values: CDR1 SGDLS, CDR2 YYNGEE. CDR3 nucleotide sequence: TGTGCCAGCAGCCCCGGGACAGCCGCTGAAGCTTTCTTT. It codes for CASSPGTAAEAFF. Looking up the rest from reference TRBV9 and TRBJ1-1 gives the full variable domain: DSGVTQTPKHLITATGQRVTLRCSPRSGDLSVYWYQQSLDQGLQFLIQYYNGEERAKGNILERFSAQQFPDLHSELNLSSLELGDSALYFCASSPGTAAEAFFGQGTRLTVV.

J is TRBJ1-1 and V is TRBV4-2; tentative D call: TRBD1 (6 bases). From germline, CDR1 is LGHNA and CDR2 YNFKEQ. The V end lost 4 bases, the J end lost 4 bases, and 19 bases lay between the germline ends. This CDR3 spans 16 amino acids. CDR3 loop: CASSRTTGAASTEAFF. CDR3 DNA sequence: TGTGCCAGCAGCCGAACGACGGGGGCGGCGAGCACTGAAGCTTTCTTT.

The chain joins TRBV5-1 to TRBJ1-5, with D possibly TRBD1 on 5 matching bases. CDR1 is SGHRS, CDR2 YFSETQ, per germline. The CDR3 is 13 amino acids. Trimming took 4 bases from V and 4 from J, leaving 9 bases between them. The CDR3 DNA sequence: TGCGCCAGCAGCCCGGGGGAGAATCAGCCCCAGCATTTT. Translating gives CASSPGENQPQHF.

The chain links TRBV6-5 to TRBJ2-5; D possibly corresponds to TRBD2 (6 bases). The CDR3 length is 14 residues. The germline V and J ends were trimmed by 5 bases and 2 bases, with 12 bases remaining between them. The V gene's germline CDR1 is MNHEY and CDR2 SVGAGI. The CDR3 reads CASSGGLPQETQYF. The CDR3 bases are TGTGCCAGCAGTGGGGGACTGCCTCAAGAGACCCAGTACTTC.

The CDR3 sequence is CASTGLDRIYNEQFF. Written as DNA, the CDR3 is TGTGCCAGCACCGGCCTAGACCGGATCTACAATGAGCAGTTCTTC. The chain employs TRBV6-1 and TRBJ2-1; D ambiguous. The germline V gene encodes CDR1 MNHNS and CDR2 SASEGT. The V and J ends lost 7 bases and 3 bases respectively, with 16 bases between them. The CDR3 is 15 residues long.

The rearrangement links TRBV11-3 to TRBJ2-1; 9 nucleotides line up with TRBD1. Germline V gene sequence: CDR1 SGHNT, CDR2 YENEEA. This CDR3 comprises 15 residues. Trimming took 3 bases from V and 4 from J; bases not matched to a gene: 4. CDR3 nucleotides: TGTGCCAGCAGCTTTGAGGGGACAGGGTACAATGAGCAGTTCTTC. Translation: CASSFEGTGYNEQFF.

The chain links TRBV5-1 to TRBJ1-2; D is perhaps TRBD1 (5 bases). This CDR3 region has 15 residues. Trimming cost V 6 bases and J 0 bases, with 15 bases left between them. Germline CDR1 reads SGHRS; CDR2 reads YFSETQ. In nucleotides, the CDR3 is TGCGCCAGCAACTTTGCGGGGGAAACTAACTATGGCTACACCTTC. It specifies CASNFAGETNYGYTF.

The V gene is TRBV5-4, the J gene TRBJ2-7, with 8 bases fitting TRBD1. This CDR3 region has 14 residues. V dropped 4 bases and J dropped 1; count of bases not matched to a gene: 4. Germline CDR1 is SGHNT and CDR2 is YYREEE (reference sequence). The CDR3: CASSRQGPSYEQYF. DNA of the CDR3: TGTGCCAGCAGCCGACAGGGGCCATCCTACGAGCAGTACTTC.

The chain combines TRBV19 with TRBJ2-1, with 7 bases fitting TRBD1. J was trimmed by 1 base and V by 4 bases; bases with no gene match: 10. The CDR3 length is 17 residues. The V gene's germline CDR1 is LNHDA and CDR2 SQIVND (reference sequence). For the CDR3, the DNA is TGTGCCAGTAGTAGCGTCTCCGGGACAGATTCCTACAATGAGCAGTTCTTC. It encodes CASSSVSGTDSYNEQFF. Complete variable domain (other parts from reference TRBV19 and TRBJ2-1): DGGITQSPKYLFRKEGQNVTLSCEQNLNHDAMYWYRQDPGQGLRLIYYSQIVNDFQKGDIAEGYSVSREKKESFPLTVTSAQKNPTAFYLCASSSVSGTDSYNEQFFGPGTRLTVL.

This clone has only a few counts. The CDR3 reads CASRRLGLAGETQYF. CDR3 coding DNA: TGTGCCAGCAGGCGCCTAGGTCTGGCAGGGGAGACCCAGTACTTC. The V call is TRBV11-1, the J call TRBJ2-5, with D perhaps matching TRBD1 (5 bases). V lost 6 bases, J lost 5 bases, and 19 bases lay in between. Germline V lookup: CDR1 SGHAT, CDR2 FQDESV (reference sequence). The CDR3 has 15 residues.

The chain uses TRBV5-1 and TRBJ1-2; D might be TRBD1 (5 bases). Trimming took 2 bases from V and 3 from J, leaving 8 bases between them. There are 13 residues in the CDR3. The germline V gene has CDR1 SGHRS and CDR2 YFSETQ. The CDR3 sequence is CASSFDSHYGYTF. Here the CDR3 DNA reads TGCGCCAGCAGCTTTGACAGTCACTATGGCTACACCTTC. The variable domain in full, with the rest retrieved from reference TRBV5-1 and TRBJ1-2, is KAGVTQTPRYLIKTRGQQVTLSCSPISGHRSVSWYQQTPGQGLQFLFEYFSETQRNKGNFPGRFSGRQFSNSRSEMNVSTLELGDSALYLCASSFDSHYGYTFGSGTRLTVV.

This chain links TRBV6-1 with TRBJ1-5, with D possibly matching TRBD1 (6 bases). Germline assignment: CDR1 MNHNS and CDR2 SASEGT. The CDR3 length is 15 residues. The V end lost 7 bases, the J end lost 4 bases, and 17 bases lay between the germline ends. The CDR3: CASTYGQTQNQPQHF. In nucleotides, the CDR3 is TGTGCCAGCACCTACGGACAGACACAAAATCAGCCCCAGCATTTT.